The clone carrying this T cell receptor beta chain occurred a few times. These data come from a study of cytomegalovirus exposure and HLA in healthy donors. The PCR had 60 Vbeta and 13 Jbeta primers. Profiled with immunoSEQ multiplex PCR; TCRdb holds only in-frame clones, not every one. The sample lists about 89,000 clones, approximately 65% seen once, with 2.1% in the top ten. Sample: PBMCs. The TCR originated in a man aged 30 to 39 in good health and CMV-seronegative.

The CDR3 region is CASKSLRSGNTIYF. The CDR3 region has the DNA TGTGCCTCCAAATCGCTACGGTCTGGAAACACCATATATTTT. This chain connects TRBV30 to TRBJ1-3; D uncertain. The V gene lost 7 bases and the J gene lost 1 base, with 14 bases spanning the gap. Germline lookup yields CDR1 GTSNPN and CDR2 SVGIG (reference sequence). CDR3 length: 14 residues. The full variable domain, rest sourced from reference TRBV30 and TRBJ1-3, is SQTIHQWPATLVQPVGSPLSLECTVEGTSNPNLYWYRQAAGRGLQLLFYSVGIGQISSEVPQNLSASRPQDRQFILSSKKLLLSDSGFYLCASKSLRSGNTIYFGEGSWLTVV.